This T cell receptor (beta chain) emerged from a study of shared clonotypes between healthy human individuals (dated by TCRdb to about 2020). The study in broad terms: Two women and a few men aged 18 to 49 years were included in the cohort. To increase sequencing depth and limit assay-specific biases, TCR repertoire library preparation and sequencing were carried out by different laboratories using diverse techniques. For each donor, three plates each were used for CD4 naive and CD4 memory, two plates were used for CD8 naive, and one plate was used for CD8 memory. Between about 0.85 and 10 billion PBMCs per donor were obtained by leukapheresis. To estimate repertoire size and how much clonotype sharing occurs between individuals, the study deeply sequenced the blood TCR repertoires of five healthy adults. Summary of the overall study and its limitations: Incomplete sequencing was indicated by rarefaction of sorted-subset datasets, despite the large sequencing depth. Because the study included a small number of donors, the genetic and exposure-history diversity represented was limited. Naive subsets generally had larger estimated clonotype richness than memory subsets. Higher generation probabilities were observed for clonotypes shared by all four sorted-subset donors than for non-shared clonotypes. Sharing across a handful of donors was observed for 4.5% to 6.5% of naive CD4, about 3.2% of naive CD8, 2% to 2.5% of memory CD4, and around 0.42% of memory CD8 clonotypes. Sampling was restricted to blood, and TCR repertoires in tissue are likely to differ from TCR repertoires in blood. Pairwise subsampling indicated that sequencing depth was expected to affect the degree of clonotype sharing among donors.

Details on this clone: Its target antigen remains unknown. No base quality information exists; no much larger clone differs at one position.

The CDR3 runs 12 amino acids, cysteine and phenylalanine included. Of all the DNA, just the CDR3 is kept, 36 bases in frame from base 1. CDR1 and CDR2, looked up from the germline V gene, are SGHVS and FNYEAQ. Trimming removed 2 bases from V and 5 bases from J, leaving 6 bases between the germline ends. Using the deep immunoSEQ assay, multiplex PCR amplified TCR CDR3 regions from genomic DNA. For each cell subset, the extracted genomic DNA was distributed evenly across all wells of several immunoSEQ 96-well plates, and each plate served as one replicate. For sorted subsets, 150 to 200 ng genomic DNA, equal to about 30,000 T cell genomes, was loaded into each replicate PCR. Purified libraries were quantified with a Qubit 3.0 fluorometer, sized on a Bioanalyzer 2100, and re-quantified with the KAPA Library Quantification kit. Every immunoSEQ 96-well plate was sequenced on a separate single-read 150-cycle Illumina NextSeq 550 flow cell. The paper's processing steps were these. Because only junctional sequences without quality scores were contained in the immunoSEQ output, filtering matching that applied to full-length reads could not be performed. Sequences were annotated with PyIR, a Python wrapper for IgBLAST v1.9, and V/J genes and CDR3 were assigned using IMGT germline references. Reads were removed for weak V/J assignments (E-value above 1e-6), missing CDR3, stop codons, out-of-frame junctions, or ambiguous translated residues. V3J clonotypes were defined as sequences sharing the same inferred V gene, J gene, and CDR3 amino acid sequence. Percentage overlap between repertoires was calculated by dividing the number of shared unique clonotypes by the size of the smaller repertoire. Richness of each repertoire was evaluated using RTK rarefaction, the Chao1 estimator, and Recon v2.1 estimates of unobserved clonotypes. Generation probabilities for all TCRbeta clonotypes obtained by the gDNA method from a few donors were computed using OLGA. The table was pulled from immuneACCESS by TCRdb, which kept in-frame rearrangements only. Such tables lose some clones; where checked, under half of the loss comes from unresolved V genes, and the rest has no known cause. The D gene and trimming were derived from the DNA, and the V and J assignments and clone size from that table. The sample table contains 300,000 or so clones; only one count was recorded for around two thirds of them. The top ten hold around a tenth of the sample.

Donors were healthy HIV-negative adults with no recently reported acute infections or vaccinations. Every donor was a Caucasian adult living in Nashville, Tennessee, USA. CD4+ T cells were enriched by magnetic negative selection; naive cells were then positively selected on CD45RA, and the negative fraction formed the memory subset. Blood was collected by leukapheresis, and PBMCs were isolated by Ficoll-Histopaque density gradient centrifugation and then cryopreserved in liquid nitrogen vapor phase. Analytical flow cytometry was used to check the purity and quantity of each magnetically sorted T cell population. Genomic DNA was isolated from every sorted fraction and measured by UV absorbance on a Nanodrop 2000c.

The V gene is TRBV7-6 and the J gene is TRBJ2-5; the D gene is not confidently resolved. Material for sequencing was memory CD4+ T cells sorted from blood. According to the study, the label for this sample's cell subset or site signals: CD45RA-negative fraction. This clonotype was sampled from a man in his thirties or forties in good health. The nucleotides are TGTGCCAGCAGCTTAAGGTTTGAGACCCAGTACTTC. It translates as CASSLRFETQYF.